These 16 T cell receptor beta chains were all obtained from the same sample, sequenced in a study of CD8+ T cells in alopecia areata. This sample's treatment: oral pan-JAK inhibitor, 5-10 mg twice daily. RNA extraction and reverse transcription yielded cDNA as sequencing template. Sequencing was performed with immunoSEQ multiplex PCR; in TCRdb, only in-frame clones are kept and a portion is missing. This sample has 150,000 or so clones, with 86% found just once. This specimen was CD8+ T cells sorted from blood, taken at week 4, from a patient treated with tofacitinib. The receptors shown here come from a human donor with alopecia areata.

Written as DNA, the CDR3 is TGTGCCAGGGGCACCCCTGGATTAGAGACCCAGTACTTC. This encodes CARGTPGLETQYF. The rearrangement joins TRBV2 to TRBJ2-5, with D uncertain. The germline V gene has CDR1 SNHLY and CDR2 FYNNEI. Trimming took off 9 bases at V and 4 bases at J, with 15 bases between the two ends. CDR3 size: 13 residues.

The V call is TRBV5-1, the J call TRBJ1-5; D not certain. V lost 0 bases and J lost 4, with 11 bases in between. This CDR3 spans 15 amino acids. Germline V CDR1 and CDR2: SGHRS, YFSETQ. The CDR3 DNA reads as TGCGCCAGCAGCTTGGACTACCAAAGGAATCAGCCCCAGCATTTT. Translating it yields CASSLDYQRNQPQHF.

The chain combines TRBV14 with TRBJ1-4, with 9 positions matching TRBD1. The germline CDR1 and CDR2 sequences are SGHDN and FVKESK. The CDR3 sequence is 16 residues long. The J segment lost 7 bases and the V segment lost 4 bases, leaving 10 bases of the junction unmatched. CDR3 nucleotides: TGTGCCAGCAGCCCCGAGGGGACAGGGTATAGTGAAAAACTGTTTTTT. Translated: CASSPEGTGYSEKLFF.

The chain links TRBV7-9 to TRBJ1-1; tentative D call: TRBD1 (5 bases). V lost 5 bases and J 9 bases, leaving 10 bases between the germline ends. CDR1 is SEHNR and CDR2 is FQNEAQ in the germline V gene (reference sequence). The CDR3 sequence is 11 residues long. The CDR3 region is CASSQKGKAFF. In DNA form, the CDR3 reads TGTGCCAGCAGCCAAAAGGGGAAAGCTTTCTTT. Filled out from reference TRBV7-9 and TRBJ1-1, the complete variable domain reads DTGVSQNPRHKITKRGQNVTFRCDPISEHNRLYWYRQTLGQGPEFLTYFQNEAQLEKSRLLSDRFSAERPKGSFSTLEIQRTEQGDSAMYLCASSQKGKAFFGQGTRLTVV.

The chain joins TRBV29-1 to TRBJ2-6, with a tentative D call TRBD1 (7 bases). V lost 1 base to trimming and J lost 2 bases, with 21 bases between them. This CDR3 is built from 19 residues. CDR1 is SQVTM and CDR2 is ANQGSEA in the germline V gene. The CDR3 is CSVEGGGGESLTGANVLTF. The CDR3, as DNA: TGCAGCGTTGAAGGAGGAGGGGGCGAGTCTTTAACTGGGGCCAACGTCCTGACTTTC.

About this clone itself: One junction end disagrees with the germline gene, perhaps due to a read error. The chain has TRBV4-1 and TRBJ1-1; D is unresolved. Germline values: CDR1 MGHRA, CDR2 YSYEKL. The CDR3 sequence is 15 residues long. CDR3 loop: CASRVGRSMNTEALF. CDR3 sequence (DNA): TGCGCCAGCAGAGTCGGGCGCAGCATGAACACTGAAGCTCTCTTT.

The rearrangement uses TRBV5-6 and TRBJ2-1, with D possibly being TRBD2 (5 bases). The CDR3 sequence is 13 residues long. CDR1 SGHDT and CDR2 YYEEEE come from the germline V gene. Trimming left V 0 bases short and J 8 bases short, with 9 bases between. The CDR3 region has the DNA TGTGCCAGCAGCTTGGTAGCGTGGGATGAGCAGTTCTTC. It specifies CASSLVAWDEQFF. Full variable domain (outside the CDR3, taken from reference TRBV5-6 and TRBJ2-1): DAGVTQSPTHLIKTRGQQVTLRCSPKSGHDTVSWYQQALGQGPQFIFQYYEEEERQRGNFPDRFSGHQFPNYSSELNVNALLLGDSALYLCASSLVAWDEQFFGPGTRLTVL.

This clone was seen a handful of times. The genes are TRBV5-6 and TRBJ2-3; D might be TRBD1 (6 bases). There are 16 residues in the CDR3. V gave up 5 bases and J gave up 1 base, with 17 bases separating them. CDR1 and CDR2 (germline): SGHDT, YYEEEE. CDR3 DNA: TGTGCCAGCAGACTCGAACAGGGTAAAGGCACAGATACGCAGTATTTT. It is translated as CASRLEQGKGTDTQYF. Full variable domain (outside the CDR3, taken from reference TRBV5-6 and TRBJ2-3): DAGVTQSPTHLIKTRGQQVTLRCSPKSGHDTVSWYQQALGQGPQFIFQYYEEEERQRGNFPDRFSGHQFPNYSSELNVNALLLGDSALYLCASRLEQGKGTDTQYFGPGTRLTVL.

The rearrangement links TRBV9 to TRBJ1-3; D not certain. Germline CDR1 reads SGDLS; CDR2 reads YYNGEE. There are 12 residues in the CDR3. V was clipped by 4 bases and J by 4 bases, with 6 bases between them. CDR3 amino acids: CASSYWGNTIYF. CDR3 in DNA: TGTGCCAGCAGCTATTGGGGAAACACCATATATTTT.

The chain couples TRBV6-5 to TRBJ2-3; the D gene is possibly TRBD1 (5 bases). Germline V gives CDR1 MNHEY, CDR2 SVGAGI. The CDR3 has 12 amino acids. Trimming removed 5 bases from V and 5 bases from J, with 8 bases in between. The CDR3 DNA follows: TGTGCCAGCAGTCTCGACAGAGATACGCAGTATTTT. Amino acids: CASSLDRDTQYF.

The chain couples TRBV4-1 to TRBJ1-1; the D gene is possibly TRBD1 (6 bases). The CDR3 covers 12 residues. Germline V CDR1 and CDR2: MGHRA, YSYEKL. V was clipped by 0 bases and J by 10 bases, with 9 bases between them. CDR3 sequence: CASSQDGGRAFF. CDR3 DNA: TGCGCCAGCAGCCAAGATGGGGGGCGAGCTTTCTTT.

Of note for this clone: The junction departs from germline at one end; a sequencing error may be responsible. The chain combines TRBV9 with TRBJ1-1; tentatively, D is TRBD1 (5 bases). Germline CDR1 is SGDLS and CDR2 is YYNGEE. The length of the CDR3 is 13 residues. CDR3 sequence reads: CASSAPPGREGFF. The CDR3 DNA is TGTGCCAGCAGCGCCCCCCCAGGCAGGGAAGGTTTCTTT.

This sequence joins TRBV27 and TRBJ2-1; 7 nucleotides match TRBD2. Germline lookup yields CDR1 MNHEY and CDR2 SMNVEV (reference sequence). The CDR3 runs 15 residues. Unmatched junction bases numbered 13, after V lost 4 bases and J lost 10 bases. In nucleotides, the CDR3 is TGTGCCAGCAGTTCACTAGCGCGATTACAATTCGAGCAGTTCTTC. It specifies CASSSLARLQFEQFF.

The V gene is TRBV6-5, the J gene TRBJ2-7, with 14 bases that match TRBD2. Trimming at V came to 2 bases and at J to 4 bases, leaving 4 bases not matched to a gene. Germline V CDR1 and CDR2: MNHEY, SVGAGI. CDR3 length: 16 amino acids. The CDR3 DNA follows: TGTGCCAGCAGTTACAAGGGACTAGCGGGAGAATACGAGCAGTACTTC. Protein product: CASSYKGLAGEYEQYF.

The chain carries TRBV27 and TRBJ1-1, with D unclear. The CDR3 loop spans 13 amino acids. CDR1 MNHEY and CDR2 SMNVEV come from the germline V gene (reference sequence). The ends were cut back, 3 bases at V and 5 bases at J, with 10 bases in the middle. CDR3 bases: TGTGCCAGCAGTTTCCAGACGTCAACTGAAGCTTTCTTT. Protein sequence: CASSFQTSTEAFF.

The chain carries TRBV7-8 and TRBJ2-7; 9 bases align to TRBD1. CDR1 and CDR2 from the germline V gene are SGHVS and FQNEAQ. This CDR3 has 16 residues. The V segment lost 6 bases and the J segment 3 bases; nucleotides outside the gene matches: 12. The CDR3 loop reads CASRLSPGQGHYEQYF. The CDR3 nucleotides read TGTGCCAGCAGGTTAAGCCCGGGACAGGGCCACTACGAGCAGTACTTC.